This record covers a single T cell receptor (beta chain). Its target is not known. The CDR3 contains 16 residues. V was shortened by 5 bases and J by 0 bases, with 17 bases between the two germline ends. CDR1 and CDR2 (germline): SGHVS, FQNEAQ. The sample originates from a study of CD8 T cells in ankylosing spondylitis. Points from the study as a whole: Reactive arthritis synovial fluid and blood were previously reported to contain some motif variants.

TCRdb re-called the 5' RACE reads with MiXCR, one entry per CDR3 protein. The sample contains about 190,000 distinct CDR3 sequences, 10% to 15% of which appear only once. Source material: blood, either unsorted or a sorted T cell fraction (not recorded which). The source of this sequence is a female donor with ankylosing spondylitis or in good health (not recorded which). This chain links TRBV7-8 with TRBJ2-7; the D gene is possibly TRBD2 (6 bases). CDR3 region: CASSPFRPSVSYEQYF. CDR3 nucleotides: TGTGCCAGCAGCCCATTTCGGCCTAGCGTCTCCTACGAGCAGTACTTC.